This passage covers 11 T cell receptor beta chains from one sample sequenced in a study of blood T cell repertoires in COVID-19. The method was immunoSEQ multiplex PCR; TCRdb's version includes in-frame clones alone and lacks a portion of them. The sample has over 95,000 clones, 80% to 90% seen once. Sequencing input: peripheral blood. These receptors were obtained from a woman aged 45-65 years with acute or convalescent COVID-19.

The V and J genes are TRBV7-2 and TRBJ2-3; TRBD2 aligns across 12 bases. This CDR3 has 15 amino acids. The germline V gene encodes CDR1 SGHTA and CDR2 FQGNSA. Trimming took 6 bases from V and 6 from J; bases not matched to a gene: 7. The CDR3 bases are TGTGCCAGCAGTCCCGAGACTAGCGGGAGTGATACGCAGTATTTT. Encoded protein: CASSPETSGSDTQYF.

This chain connects TRBV24-1 to TRBJ2-7, with a tentative D call TRBD1 (6 bases). Germline-derived CDR1 and CDR2 are KGHDR and SFDVKD. Trimming took 10 bases from V and 0 from J, leaving 24 bases between them. The CDR3 runs 17 residues. As DNA, the CDR3 is TGTGCCACTCAAACCCCACCCCGGACAGTTCGCTCCTACGAGCAGTACTTC. This translates into CATQTPPRTVRSYEQYF.

The V gene is TRBV14, the J gene TRBJ1-5, with TRBD1 matching 7 bases. Germline V gene data show CDR1 as SGHDN and CDR2 as FVKESK. V lost 4 bases to trimming and J lost 2 bases; unmatched junction nucleotides: 5. This CDR3 comprises 15 residues. CDR3 amino acids: CASSRDREGNQPQHF. The CDR3 nucleotides are TGTGCCAGCAGCCGAGACAGGGAGGGCAATCAGCCCCAGCATTTT.

The chain combines TRBV11-2 with TRBJ2-7; 8 nucleotides match TRBD1. Trimming at V came to 5 bases and at J to 1 base, leaving 7 bases not matched to a gene. CDR3 length: 15 residues. CDR1 SGHAT and CDR2 FQNNGV come from the germline V gene. CDR3 loop: CASSLTGVRSYEQYF. The CDR3 nucleotides are TGTGCCAGCAGCCTGACAGGGGTAAGGTCCTACGAGCAGTACTTC.

This clone was seen a single time. The chain carries TRBV11-2 and TRBJ2-5; tentatively, D is TRBD2 (5 bases). V was pared by 2 bases and J by 3 bases, with 10 bases between. The germline CDR1 and CDR2 sequences are SGHAT and FQNNGV. The CDR3 sequence is 14 residues long. For the CDR3, the DNA is TGTGCCAGCAGCTTACCGGGGTTAAAAGAGACCCAGTACTTC. Its translation: CASSLPGLKETQYF.

The chain combines TRBV6-1 with TRBJ1-5, with TRBD1 matching over 7 bases. Trimming took 1 base from V and 6 from J; bases not matched to a gene: 6. The CDR3 sequence is 15 residues long. Germline V lookup: CDR1 MNHNS, CDR2 SASEGT. The CDR3 loop is CASSEVDRERQPQHF. Written as DNA, the CDR3 is TGTGCCAGCAGTGAAGTAGACAGGGAGCGTCAGCCCCAGCATTTT.

The V and J genes are TRBV2 and TRBJ1-1; D unresolved. This CDR3 comprises 14 residues. Germline lookup yields CDR1 SNHLY and CDR2 FYNNEI. Trimming shortened V by 5 bases and J by 2 bases, and 12 bases separated the two germline ends. The CDR3 DNA follows: TGTGCCAGCAGTCGAACAGAAAGAAACACTGAAGCTTTCTTT. Encoded protein: CASSRTERNTEAFF.

The J gene is TRBJ1-2, the V gene TRBV7-9; D not resolved. V shed 6 bases and J shed 8 bases, with 19 bases lying between them. Germline V gives CDR1 SEHNR, CDR2 FQNEAQ (reference sequence). This CDR3 has 14 residues. CDR3 loop: CASRSMQVPEGYTF. The CDR3 bases are TGTGCCAGCAGGTCAATGCAGGTTCCAGAGGGCTACACCTTC. Looking up the rest from reference TRBV7-9 and TRBJ1-2 gives the full variable domain: DTGVSQNPRHKITKRGQNVTFRCDPISEHNRLYWYRQTLGQGPEFLTYFQNEAQLEKSRLLSDRFSAERPKGSFSTLEIQRTEQGDSAMYLCASRSMQVPEGYTFGSGTRLTVV.

The rearrangement links TRBV9 to TRBJ1-1, with 8 positions matching TRBD1. V shed 3 bases and J 5 bases; nucleotides not matched to a gene: 3. The CDR3 totals 13 residues. CDR1 and CDR2 from the germline V gene are SGDLS and YYNGEE. The CDR3 region is CASSADRDTEAFF. Here the CDR3 DNA reads TGTGCCAGCAGCGCGGACAGGGATACTGAAGCTTTCTTT.

V and J are TRBV3-1 (or the pseudogene TRBV3-2) and TRBJ2-7, with TRBD2 matching over 11 bases. After removal of 9 bases from V and 1 base from J, the junction contained 8 bases not matched to a gene. This CDR3 comprises 15 residues. Germline V lookup: CDR1 LGHDT, CDR2 YNNKEL (reference sequence). The CDR3 coding sequence is TGTGCCAGTTCCAACGGACTAGCGGGTTCCTACGAGCAGTACTTC. Translation: CASSNGLAGSYEQYF.

The rearrangement links TRBV24-1 to TRBJ2-7, with a weak D call TRBD1 (6 bases). The CDR3 totals 13 residues. The ends were cut back, 0 bases at V and 5 bases at J, with 7 bases in the middle. CDR1 is KGHDR and CDR2 is SFDVKD in the germline V gene. As DNA, the CDR3 is TGTGCCACCAGTGATTTGACAGGGAACGAGCAGTACTTC. Its translation: CATSDLTGNEQYF.